The 19 T cell receptor beta chains given below trace back to one sample, sequenced in a study of shared clonotypes between healthy human individuals. The assay was immunoSEQ multiplex PCR, and TCRdb's table has in-frame clones only and misses some. The table lists fewer than 1.8 million clones, 98% of them singletons, with over 0.3% in the top ten. The specimen sequenced was naive CD4+ T cells sorted from blood. Subset given: CD45RA+ positively selected. These receptors all come from a man younger than 45 in good health.

The table lists this clone with a count of one. In DNA form, the CDR3 reads TGTGCCAGCTCACCTCTCCCCGGGACAACCACTAAGAGCTCTGGAAACACCATATATTTT. The encoded protein is CASSPLPGTTTKSSGNTIYF. This chain links TRBV18 with TRBJ1-3; a weak D match, TRBD1 (6 bases). The CDR3 is made up of 20 amino acids. V was cut by 3 bases and J by 0 bases, with 24 bases left in between. Germline CDR1 and CDR2: KGHSH and LQKENI. Full variable domain (rest looked up from reference TRBV18 and TRBJ1-3): NAGVMQNPRHLVRRRGQEARLRCSPMKGHSHVYWYRQLPEEGLKFMVYLQKENIIDESGMPKERFSAEFPKEGPSILRIQQVVRGDSAAYFCASSPLPGTTTKSSGNTIYFGEGSWLTVV.

The chain recombines TRBV2 with TRBJ2-5, with D tentatively TRBD1 (6 bases). From germline, CDR1 is SNHLY and CDR2 FYNNEI. CDR3 length: 13 amino acids. V gave up 2 bases and J gave up 5 bases, with 9 bases separating them. CDR3 sequence reads: CASSELDSETQYF. CDR3 nucleotide sequence: TGTGCCAGCAGTGAATTGGACAGCGAGACCCAGTACTTC.

CDR3 DNA sequence: TGTGCCTGGAGTAGAGAAGGCGACCAGCCCCAGCATTTT. Translating gives CAWSREGDQPQHF. V usage is TRBV30 and J usage is TRBJ1-5; no firm D call. V lost 2 bases and J 7 bases, leaving 12 bases between the germline ends. The CDR3 is made up of 13 amino acids. CDR1 is GTSNPN, CDR2 SVGIG, per germline (reference sequence).

A word on this clone: Different DNA sequences within this sample yield the same CDR3. The chain uses TRBV18 and TRBJ2-5; D may be TRBD2 (6 bases). The CDR3 spans 13 residues. In germline, CDR1 is KGHSH, CDR2 LQKENI. Trimming cost V 6 bases and J 0 bases, with 8 bases left between them. This CDR3 reads CASSRDYQETQYF. The DNA of the CDR3 is TGTGCCAGCTCTCGGGACTACCAAGAGACCCAGTACTTC. The complete variable domain, with remaining parts taken from reference TRBV18 and TRBJ2-5, reads NAGVMQNPRHLVRRRGQEARLRCSPMKGHSHVYWYRQLPEEGLKFMVYLQKENIIDESGMPKERFSAEFPKEGPSILRIQQVVRGDSAAYFCASSRDYQETQYFGPGTRLLVL.

The V gene is TRBV2, the J gene TRBJ1-4; the D gene is possibly TRBD1 (6 bases). The length of the CDR3 is 16 residues. The germline CDR1 and CDR2 sequences are SNHLY and FYNNEI. V was cut by 4 bases and J by 4 bases, with 16 bases left in between. As DNA, the CDR3 is TGTGCCAGCAGTGGCCCCCCGGGACAAGTTAATGAAAAACTGTTTTTT. It codes for CASSGPPGQVNEKLFF. The entire variable domain, with the rest obtained from reference TRBV2 and TRBJ1-4, is as follows: EPEVTQTPSHQVTQMGQEVILRCVPISNHLYFYWYRQILGQKVEFLVSFYNNEISEKSEIFDDQFSVERPDGSNFTLKIRSTKLEDSAMYFCASSGPPGQVNEKLFFGSGTQLSVL.

CDR3 nucleotide sequence: TGTGCCAGTAGTACCAACGGCCCCTTTGCGATTAACACTGAAGCTTTCTTT. This codes for CASSTNGPFAINTEAFF. The chain links TRBV19 to TRBJ1-1; D is unclear. V shed 4 bases and J shed 2 bases, with 20 bases lying between them. The CDR3 totals 17 residues. Germline values: CDR1 LNHDA, CDR2 SQIVND (reference sequence).

The chain combines TRBV7-6 with TRBJ2-1; 12 bases line up with TRBD2. Germline V gene data show CDR1 as SGHVS and CDR2 as FNYEAQ. Trimming removed 2 bases from V and 6 bases from J; junction bases left unmatched: 5. The CDR3 contains 16 residues. Here the CDR3 DNA reads TGTGCCAGCAGCTTACTAGCGGGAGGGGTTGGCAATGAGCAGTTCTTC. Amino acids: CASSLLAGGVGNEQFF.

CDR3 protein: CASSPTGTYEQYF. The DNA for the CDR3 is TGTGCCAGCAGCCCGACAGGGACCTACGAGCAGTACTTC. The chain links TRBV6-6 to TRBJ2-7, with 7 bases aligning to TRBD1. Trimming removed 6 bases from V and 2 bases from J; junction bases left unmatched: 4. CDR1 and CDR2 (germline): MNHNY, SVGAGI (reference sequence). This CDR3 has 13 residues.

The gene calls are TRBV7-6 and TRBJ2-3, with 10 nucleotides matching TRBD2. Germline CDR1 reads SGHVS; CDR2 reads FNYEAQ. This CDR3 has 16 amino acids. V trimming: 5 bases; J trimming: 2 bases; junction bases outside the gene matches: 7. CDR3 nucleotides: TGTGCCAGCAGCGTAGAACTAGCGGGACCCACAGATACGCAGTATTTT. Protein sequence: CASSVELAGPTDTQYF.

The chain joins TRBV7-9 to TRBJ2-7, with 9 bases fitting TRBD2. In germline, CDR1 is SEHNR, CDR2 FQNEAQ (reference sequence). V lost 6 bases, J lost 3 bases, and 15 bases stayed unmatched. The CDR3 is 17 amino acids. The CDR3 spells CASRYLSGRNVGYEQYF. DNA for the CDR3: TGTGCCAGCAGGTACCTGAGCGGGAGGAACGTGGGCTACGAGCAGTACTTC.

The V and J genes are TRBV21-1 and TRBJ2-1; the D call TRBD2 from the table was never checked on the DNA. TRBV21-1 is a documented pseudogene. The CDR3 has 15 amino acids. The CDR3 is CASRTGLAGDNEQFF. CDR3 bases: TGTGCCAGCAGGACGGGACTAGCGGGAGACAATGAGCAGTTCTTC.

The V call is TRBV28, the J call TRBJ2-1; D tentatively reads TRBD1 or TRBD2 (5 bases each). V was cut by 6 bases and J by 1 base, with 13 bases left in between. The CDR3 contains 15 residues. Germline V gives CDR1 MDHEN, CDR2 SYDVKM. In DNA, the CDR3 is TGTGCCAGCAGGACTCGAGGGGTATCCTACAATGAGCAGTTCTTC. Amino acids: CASRTRGVSYNEQFF.

The V gene is TRBV2, the J gene TRBJ2-1; 7 nucleotides match TRBD2. Germline lookup yields CDR1 SNHLY and CDR2 FYNNEI. With V trimmed by 6 bases and J by 6 bases, 17 bases remained unmatched. CDR3 size: 17 residues. Written as DNA, the CDR3 is TGTGCCAGCAGGACAGAGCTAGCGGACCCAACGAGCAATGAGCAGTTCTTC. Its protein is CASRTELADPTSNEQFF.

The chain joins TRBV7-2 to TRBJ2-1; no reliable D call. The length of the CDR3 is 15 residues. Germline V gene lookup returns CDR1 SGHTA and CDR2 FQGNSA. Trimming shortened V by 0 bases and J by 4 bases, and 10 bases separated the two germline ends. The CDR3: CASSLAPGQYNEQFF. The DNA for the CDR3 is TGTGCCAGCAGCTTAGCCCCCGGGCAGTACAATGAGCAGTTCTTC.

The chain carries TRBV5-1 and TRBJ2-7; maybe TRBD1 (5 bases). The CDR3 is 14 residues long. V lost 0 bases, J lost 2 bases, and 9 bases lay in between. The V gene's germline CDR1 is SGHRS and CDR2 YFSETQ. The CDR3 region is CASSLEQAPYEQYF. The CDR3 bases are TGCGCCAGCAGCTTGGAACAGGCCCCCTACGAGCAGTACTTC.

The gene calls are TRBV7-9 and TRBJ2-1, with D possibly TRBD1 on 5 matching bases. The germline gives CDR1 SEHNR, CDR2 FQNEAQ (reference sequence). The CDR3 covers 15 residues. Trimming cost V 3 bases and J 8 bases, with 17 bases left between them. The CDR3, as DNA: TGTGCCAGCAGCTTGGCAGGGTCGAAATTGGATGAGCAGTTCTTC. Encoded protein: CASSLAGSKLDEQFF. The full variable domain, rest sourced from reference TRBV7-9 and TRBJ2-1, is DTGVSQNPRHKITKRGQNVTFRCDPISEHNRLYWYRQTLGQGPEFLTYFQNEAQLEKSRLLSDRFSAERPKGSFSTLEIQRTEQGDSAMYLCASSLAGSKLDEQFFGPGTRLTVL.

The genes are TRBV28 and TRBJ2-7; D may be TRBD2 (5 bases). The V gene lost 7 bases and the J gene lost 6 bases, with 19 bases spanning the gap. Per the germline V gene, CDR1 is MDHEN and CDR2 is SYDVKM. The CDR3 contains 14 residues. CDR3 sequence: CASINGPVRGEQYF. In DNA form, the CDR3 reads TGTGCCAGCATAAATGGACCCGTCCGGGGCGAGCAGTACTTC.

The chain recombines TRBV10-3 with TRBJ2-7, with a tentative D call TRBD2 (5 bases). This CDR3 is built from 14 residues. Germline CDR1 reads ENHRY; CDR2 reads SYGVKD. The V end was cut by 8 bases, the J end by 7 bases, with 21 bases between. The DNA for the CDR3 is TGTGCCATCGGACGGGAACCTACTACGATGGAGCAGTACTTC. It is translated as CAIGREPTTMEQYF.

V usage is TRBV28 and J usage is TRBJ2-3, with D hard to call. Germline loops: CDR1 MDHEN, CDR2 SYDVKM. V lost 8 bases and J lost 3, with 15 bases in between. The CDR3 contains 14 residues. The CDR3 nucleotides read TGTGCCAGCTTCCCCGGTAGTCAGACAGATACGCAGTATTTT. This sequence encodes CASFPGSQTDTQYF.